The clone carrying this T cell receptor beta chain was counted many times. Its antigen is not identified. The V end was cut by 5 bases, the J end by 5 bases, with 32 bases between. The CDR3 contains 20 residues. From germline, CDR1 is SGHTA and CDR2 FQGTGA. These data come from a study of early T cells in non-severe SARS-CoV-2 infection. For the study at large: The study sequenced bulk RNA from unsorted whole blood, with chains unpaired. Study-level results: The study's VDJdb matching favored anti-spike CD8 responses and missed private and CD4 specificities.

Attachment of unique molecular identifiers was made to individual cDNA molecules. One entry per CDR3 protein results from TCRdb running MiXCR on the 5' RACE reads. The sample lists about 22,000 distinct CDR3 sequences, 4.7% occurring once. This receptor was identified in an adult who was a healthcare worker with PCR-confirmed SARS-CoV-2 infection or an uninfected control (not recorded which). Sequencing was performed on whole blood. The V gene is TRBV7-3, the J gene TRBJ2-3; D tentatively fits TRBD1 or TRBD2 (6 bases each). The CDR3 spells CASSPRGGHARTTHKDTQYF. For the CDR3, the DNA is TGTGCCAGCAGCCCTAGAGGGGGGCACGCCCGCACCACACACAAAGATACGCAGTATTTT.